These 15 T cell receptor beta chains were all obtained from the same sample, sequenced in a study of blood T cell repertoires in COVID-19. The method was immunoSEQ multiplex PCR; TCRdb's version includes in-frame clones alone and lacks a portion of them. The sample gives about 160,000 clones, 81% of which show up once; approximately 5.6% is in the top ten. The sample consisted of PBMCs or T cells enriched from blood (not recorded which). The receptors were gathered from a woman aged 40-49 years with acute COVID-19.

The CDR3 sequence is CASSGTVSRSPLHF. The CDR3, as DNA: TGTGCCAGCAGTGGGACAGTTTCACGTTCACCCCTCCACTTT. The rearrangement joins TRBV2 to TRBJ1-6, with a possible D match to TRBD1 (6 bases). Germline CDR1 reads SNHLY; CDR2 reads FYNNEI. The CDR3 covers 14 residues. Trimming removed 4 bases from V and 9 bases from J, with 13 bases in between.

The gene calls are TRBV7-6 and TRBJ2-2; 10 bases are shared with TRBD2. V gave up 5 bases and J gave up 3 bases; unmatched junction bases: 9. Germline V gene sequence: CDR1 SGHVS, CDR2 FNYEAQ. The CDR3 runs to 17 residues. The DNA of the CDR3 is TGTGCCAGCAGCCTACCCGGGACTAGCGTAGACACCGGGGAGCTGTTTTTT. Translating gives CASSLPGTSVDTGELFF.

In this sample, this clone turned up once. The chain has TRBV15 and TRBJ1-3, with D possibly being TRBD1 (6 bases). The germline V gene encodes CDR1 LNHNV and CDR2 YYDKDF (reference sequence). V was clipped by 1 base and J by 4 bases, with 11 bases between them. The CDR3 has 15 amino acids. The CDR3 reads CATSRATGYGNTIYF. In DNA, the CDR3 is TGTGCCACCAGCAGAGCGACAGGCTACGGAAACACCATATATTTT.

This clone has only a few counts. V is TRBV7-9 and J is TRBJ1-6, with 7 bases lining up with TRBD1. V lost 5 bases, J lost 0 bases, and 7 bases stayed unmatched. The CDR3 spans 17 residues. Germline V gives CDR1 SEHNR, CDR2 FQNEAQ (reference sequence). CDR3 residues: CASSRDRDSSYNSPLHF. The CDR3 bases are TGTGCCAGCAGCCGGGACAGAGATAGCTCCTATAATTCACCCCTCCACTTT.

CDR3 in amino acids: CASSSSRGGETQYF. CDR3 DNA sequence: TGCGCCAGCAGCTCCTCCCGAGGCGGGGAGACCCAGTACTTC. This sequence joins TRBV5-1 and TRBJ2-5, with D perhaps TRBD2 (5 bases). The CDR3 runs to 14 residues. Germline V gene lookup returns CDR1 SGHRS and CDR2 YFSETQ. Trimming shortened V by 3 bases and J by 5 bases, and 14 bases separated the two germline ends. Filled out from reference TRBV5-1 and TRBJ2-5, the complete variable domain reads KAGVTQTPRYLIKTRGQQVTLSCSPISGHRSVSWYQQTPGQGLQFLFEYFSETQRNKGNFPGRFSGRQFSNSRSEMNVSTLELGDSALYLCASSSSRGGETQYFGPGTRLLVL.

This clone came up once. The rearrangement links TRBV4-2 to TRBJ2-3; 12 bases align to TRBD2. This CDR3 contains 18 residues. Germline assignment: CDR1 LGHNA and CDR2 YNFKEQ. V lost 0 bases and J lost 1; bases outside the gene matches: 5. The CDR3 DNA is TGTGCCAGCAGCCAAGAAAGACTAGCGGGGGTAGGCACAGATACGCAGTATTTT. Amino acid sequence: CASSQERLAGVGTDTQYF.

This chain links TRBV5-6 with TRBJ2-7; 10 positions agree with TRBD1. The CDR3 totals 16 residues. With V trimmed by 0 bases and J by 2 bases, 5 bases remained unmatched. Germline CDR1 is SGHDT and CDR2 is YYEEEE. The CDR3 DNA reads TGTGCCAGCAGCTTGGGGGTAGGACAGGGGGCCTACGAGCAGTACTTC. This gives the protein CASSLGVGQGAYEQYF.

This chain joins TRBV4-2 and TRBJ2-5, with 14 bases fitting TRBD2. The trim removed 2 bases at V and 5 bases at J, leaving 4 bases unmatched. Germline V gene lookup returns CDR1 LGHNA and CDR2 YNFKEQ. This CDR3 region has 16 residues. The CDR3 region is CASSQPGLAGDETQYF. Written as DNA, the CDR3 is TGTGCCAGCAGCCAACCGGGACTAGCGGGAGACGAGACCCAGTACTTC.

This clone was detected only a few times. The chain combines TRBV19 with TRBJ2-3, with 7 nucleotides matching TRBD2. Germline assignment: CDR1 LNHDA and CDR2 SQIVND (reference sequence). V lost 4 bases to trimming and J lost 4 bases; unmatched junction nucleotides: 11. This CDR3 contains 16 residues. CDR3 protein: CASSTGPGRGSDTQYF. The DNA of the CDR3 is TGTGCCAGTAGTACTGGGCCGGGGAGGGGTTCAGATACGCAGTATTTT.

The V and J genes are TRBV9 and TRBJ1-1; D perhaps matches TRBD1 (5 bases). Germline V gives CDR1 SGDLS, CDR2 YYNGEE. CDR3 size: 16 residues. Trimming removed 4 bases at V and 0 bases at J, with 16 bases between. The CDR3 sequence: CASSPTGGQLNTEAFF. CDR3 nucleotide sequence: TGTGCCAGCAGCCCCACAGGTGGCCAACTGAACACTGAAGCTTTCTTT.

CDR3 bases: TGTGCCAGCAGCGTGACGCGGGGGAGCCCTCTTAATGAGCAGTTCTTC. This encodes CASSVTRGSPLNEQFF. The chain employs TRBV7-9 and TRBJ2-1; TRBD2 agrees at 7 bases. The CDR3 has 16 amino acids. V lost 5 bases, J lost 7 bases, and 14 bases stayed unmatched. The germline V gene has CDR1 SEHNR and CDR2 FQNEAQ (reference sequence).

This clone was seen a handful of times. This chain uses TRBV7-2 with TRBJ2-3, with 13 bases matching TRBD2. Trimming cost V 5 bases and J 3 bases; bases outside gene matches: 5. Germline V gene sequence: CDR1 SGHTA, CDR2 FQGNSA. CDR3 length equals 16 residues. CDR3 region: CASSVTSGRGTDTQYF. The CDR3 region has the DNA TGTGCCAGCAGCGTAACTAGCGGGAGGGGGACAGATACGCAGTATTTT.

This chain links TRBV4-2 with TRBJ2-1; 8 positions match TRBD2. This CDR3 is built from 15 residues. V was pared by 0 bases and J by 6 bases, with 4 bases of the junction left unmatched. Germline CDR1 is LGHNA and CDR2 is YNFKEQ. Written as DNA, the CDR3 is TGTGCCAGCAGCCAAGAGGATAGCGGGATCAATGAGCAGTTCTTC. Translation gives CASSQEDSGINEQFF.

The V and J genes are TRBV12-3 or TRBV12-4 and TRBJ1-6, with no clear D. The CDR3 has 12 amino acids. Trimming left V 6 bases short and J 4 bases short, with 4 bases between. As DNA, the CDR3 is TGTGCCAGCAGCCCTTATAATTCACCCCTCCACTTT. It specifies CASSPYNSPLHF.

The chain links TRBV19 to TRBJ1-2, with 7 bases aligning to TRBD1. Losses at the gene ends were 4 bases for V and 6 bases for J; bases not matched to a gene: 2. CDR3 length: 12 amino acids. Germline V gene data show CDR1 as LNHDA and CDR2 as SQIVND (reference sequence). The DNA of the CDR3 is TGTGCCAGTAGTACAGGGGGTAATGGCTACACCTTC. Its protein is CASSTGGNGYTF.